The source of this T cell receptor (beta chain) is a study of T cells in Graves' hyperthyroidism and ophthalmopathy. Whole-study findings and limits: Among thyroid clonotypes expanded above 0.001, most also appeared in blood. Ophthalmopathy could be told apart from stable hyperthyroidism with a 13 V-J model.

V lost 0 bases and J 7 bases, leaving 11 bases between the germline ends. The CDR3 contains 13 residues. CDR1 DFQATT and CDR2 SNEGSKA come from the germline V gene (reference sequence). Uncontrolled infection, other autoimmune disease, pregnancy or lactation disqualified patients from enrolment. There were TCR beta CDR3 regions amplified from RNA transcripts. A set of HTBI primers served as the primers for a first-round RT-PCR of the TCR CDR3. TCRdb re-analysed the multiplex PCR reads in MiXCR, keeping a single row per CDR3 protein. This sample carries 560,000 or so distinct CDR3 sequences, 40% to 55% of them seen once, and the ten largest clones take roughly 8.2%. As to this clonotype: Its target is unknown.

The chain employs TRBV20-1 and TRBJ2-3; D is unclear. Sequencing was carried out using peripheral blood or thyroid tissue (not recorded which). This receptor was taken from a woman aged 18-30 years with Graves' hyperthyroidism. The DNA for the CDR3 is TGCAGTGCTAGAGACACGAGCCTAAATACGCAGTATTTT. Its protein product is CSARDTSLNTQYF.